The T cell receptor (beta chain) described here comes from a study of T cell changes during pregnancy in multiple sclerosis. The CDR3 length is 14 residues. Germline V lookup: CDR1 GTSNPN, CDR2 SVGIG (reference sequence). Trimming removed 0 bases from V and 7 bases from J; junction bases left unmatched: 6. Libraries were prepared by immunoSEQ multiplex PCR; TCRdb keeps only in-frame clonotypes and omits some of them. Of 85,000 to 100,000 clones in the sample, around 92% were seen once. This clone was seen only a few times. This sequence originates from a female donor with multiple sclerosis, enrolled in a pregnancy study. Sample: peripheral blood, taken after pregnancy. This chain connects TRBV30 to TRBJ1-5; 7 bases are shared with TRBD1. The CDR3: CAWSVTTGRQPQHF. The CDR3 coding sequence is TGTGCCTGGAGTGTAACGACAGGGAGGCAGCCCCAGCATTTT.